The 9 T cell receptor beta chains in this list originate from one sample, sequenced in a study of blood T cell repertoires in COVID-19. Assay: immunoSEQ multiplex PCR; the TCRdb copy retains only in-frame clones and omits some. The sample lists 150,000 to 250,000 clones, about four fifths occurring once. Input material: PBMCs or T cells enriched from blood (not recorded which). The receptors originated from a man between 40 and 49 years old who had recovered from COVID-19.

CDR3 nucleotide sequence: TGTGCCAGCAGTGAGGCACAGTTCACAGATACGCAGTATTTT. Translation: CASSEAQFTDTQYF. The chain is built from TRBV2 and TRBJ2-3; D unclear. CDR3 size: 14 residues. V lost 3 bases and J lost 2, with 9 bases in between. CDR1 is SNHLY, CDR2 FYNNEI, per germline.

The chain employs TRBV2 and TRBJ1-4, with no clear D. V lost 3 bases and J lost 0, with 5 bases in between. Germline V CDR1 and CDR2: SNHLY, FYNNEI. This CDR3 spans 14 amino acids. The CDR3 region has the DNA TGTGCCAGCAGTGAGGGAGCAACTAATGAAAAACTGTTTTTT. Protein: CASSEGATNEKLFF. The full variable domain, with the rest looked up from reference TRBV2 and TRBJ1-4, is EPEVTQTPSHQVTQMGQEVILRCVPISNHLYFYWYRQILGQKVEFLVSFYNNEISEKSEIFDDQFSVERPDGSNFTLKIRSTKLEDSAMYFCASSEGATNEKLFFGSGTQLSVL.

The chain is built from TRBV7-8 and TRBJ2-5; a weak D match, TRBD2 (6 bases). Germline V gives CDR1 SGHVS, CDR2 FQNEAQ. Trimming took off 5 bases at V and 2 bases at J, with 12 bases between the two ends. This CDR3 has 14 residues. CDR3 nucleotide sequence: TGTGCCAGCAGCCCAAGGAGGGTACAAGAGACCCAGTACTTC. The encoded protein is CASSPRRVQETQYF. Full variable domain (remainder filled in from reference TRBV7-8 and TRBJ2-5): GAGVSQSPRYKVAKRGQDVALRCDPISGHVSLFWYQQALGQGPEFLTYFQNEAQLDKSGLPSDRFFAERPEGSVSTLKIQRTQQEDSAVYLCASSPRRVQETQYFGPGTRLLVL.

The V and J genes are TRBV5-4 and TRBJ2-1; 7 nucleotides agree with TRBD2. The CDR3 loop spans 16 amino acids. J gave up 1 base and V 1 base, and 5 bases lay outside the gene matches. CDR1 and CDR2 from the germline V gene are SGHNT and YYREEE (reference sequence). The CDR3 DNA is TGTGCCAGCAGCTTGTCGGGAGGTTGGTCCTACAATGAGCAGTTCTTC. Its translation: CASSLSGGWSYNEQFF.

The chain couples TRBV18 to TRBJ1-1, with 7 positions matching TRBD1. CDR1 KGHSH and CDR2 LQKENI come from the germline V gene. Trimming removed 3 bases from V and 0 bases from J; junction bases left unmatched: 7. This CDR3 contains 16 residues. The CDR3 sequence is CASSPFDRELNTEAFF. Written as DNA, the CDR3 is TGTGCCAGCTCACCTTTTGACAGGGAGTTGAACACTGAAGCTTTCTTT.

The rearrangement joins TRBV15 to TRBJ2-1; 8 bases are a match to TRBD2. J was trimmed by 3 bases and V by 2 bases; bases with no gene match: 6. This CDR3 region has 16 residues. Germline assignment: CDR1 LNHNV and CDR2 YYDKDF (reference sequence). The CDR3: CATSRSGGPLYNEQFF. In nucleotides, the CDR3 is TGTGCCACCAGCAGATCGGGAGGGCCCCTCTACAATGAGCAGTTCTTC. Supplemented by reference TRBV15 and TRBJ2-1, the full variable domain reads DAMVIQNPRYQVTQFGKPVTLSCSQTLNHNVMYWYQQKSSQAPKLLFHYYDKDFNNEADTPDNFQSRRPNTSFCFLDIRSPGLGDTAMYLCATSRSGGPLYNEQFFGPGTRLTVL.

The rearrangement joins TRBV5-1 to TRBJ2-3; the D is unclear. Trimming left V 7 bases short and J 1 base short, with 13 bases between. The germline CDR1 and CDR2 sequences are SGHRS and YFSETQ. The CDR3 has 14 residues. CDR3 in DNA: TGCGCCAGCGCCGAAGACTTTCGCACAGATACGCAGTATTTT. Its translation: CASAEDFRTDTQYF.

This chain uses TRBV18 with TRBJ2-3; 12 bases are shared with TRBD2. Germline V lookup: CDR1 KGHSH, CDR2 LQKENI. The CDR3 length is 16 residues. Trimming cost V 1 base and J 4 bases; bases outside gene matches: 3. CDR3 nucleotide sequence: TGTGCCAGCTCACCACGACTAGCGGGAGAAGCAGATACGCAGTATTTT. Translation: CASSPRLAGEADTQYF.

The chain combines TRBV2 with TRBJ1-6; TRBD1 matches 8 bases. Looked up from germline, CDR1 is SNHLY and CDR2 is FYNNEI. This CDR3 spans 14 amino acids. Unmatched junction bases numbered 7, after V lost 7 bases and J lost 8 bases. CDR3 bases: TGTGCCAGCACCTCACAGGGGGTGGATTCACCCCTCCACTTT. It specifies CASTSQGVDSPLHF.